A single sample gave rise to the 18 T cell receptor beta chains below, sequenced in a study of T cell changes during pregnancy in multiple sclerosis. The protocol was immunoSEQ multiplex PCR, while the TCRdb copy is restricted to in-frame clones and leaves out a portion. The sample includes 55,000 to 85,000 clones, less than 95% seen only once; the top ten take roughly 1.5%. Material: peripheral blood, obtained in the third trimester of pregnancy. These receptors were collected from a female donor with multiple sclerosis, enrolled in a pregnancy study.

This rearrangement joins TRBV6-6 to TRBJ2-3; 10 bases fit TRBD2. V dropped 6 bases and J dropped 0; count of bases not matched to a gene: 3. Looked up from germline, CDR1 is MNHNY and CDR2 is SVGAGI (reference sequence). The CDR3 runs 15 residues. The CDR3 DNA reads as TGTGCCAGCAGACCTAGCGGGAGAAGCACAGATACGCAGTATTTT. Translated, it gives CASRPSGRSTDTQYF.

The J gene is TRBJ1-1, the V gene TRBV29-1; perhaps TRBD1 as D (6 bases). Germline V CDR1 and CDR2: SQVTM, ANQGSEA. V shed 8 bases and J shed 3 bases, with 16 bases lying between them. The CDR3 is 13 residues long. The CDR3 spells CSSSQGRDTEAFF. In DNA form, the CDR3 reads TGCAGCTCCAGCCAGGGGAGGGACACTGAAGCTTTCTTT.

The chain has TRBV19 and TRBJ1-1, with D unclear. V shed 3 bases and J shed 0 bases, with 8 bases lying between them. The CDR3 runs 14 residues. CDR1 is LNHDA, CDR2 SQIVND, per germline (reference sequence). Here the CDR3 DNA reads TGTGCCAGTAGTATCAACAACCTGAACACTGAAGCTTTCTTT. It yields the protein CASSINNLNTEAFF.

This rearrangement joins TRBV6-5 to TRBJ2-5, with unresolved D. Per the germline V gene, CDR1 is MNHEY and CDR2 is SVGAGI. CDR3 length: 15 amino acids. Trimming removed 5 bases at V and 5 bases at J, with 18 bases between. The CDR3 DNA sequence: TGTGCCAGCAGTCACGCCCGCCTTAGAAGTGAGACCCAGTACTTC. Its protein is CASSHARLRSETQYF.

This chain connects TRBV19 to TRBJ2-5; 8 bases agree with TRBD2. Germline V gene lookup returns CDR1 LNHDA and CDR2 SQIVND (reference sequence). The CDR3 contains 14 residues. The ends lost 7 bases at V and 4 bases at J; junction bases unmatched: 8. This CDR3 is CASKEGGGSETQYF. CDR3 bases: TGTGCCAGTAAGGAGGGCGGGGGGTCAGAGACCCAGTACTTC.

This clone was seen once. The DNA of the CDR3 is TGTGCCTGGGATGTCCACCGGACTAGCGGGGAGACATACAATGAGCAGTTCTTC. Its protein is CAWDVHRTSGETYNEQFF. The chain employs TRBV30 and TRBJ2-1; 12 positions match TRBD2. CDR3 length: 18 amino acids. V gave up 5 bases and J gave up 4 bases; unmatched junction bases: 15. Germline lookup yields CDR1 GTSNPN and CDR2 SVGIG (reference sequence).

The chain couples TRBV2 to TRBJ2-1, with 13 bases lining up with TRBD2. V lost 3 bases, J lost 9 bases, and 5 bases stayed unmatched. Germline assignment: CDR1 SNHLY and CDR2 FYNNEI. The CDR3 runs 15 residues. The CDR3 is CASSEGLAGLGEQFF. DNA for the CDR3: TGTGCCAGCAGTGAGGGACTAGCGGGGCTGGGTGAGCAGTTCTTC.

This clone came up once. The V gene is TRBV6-5, the J gene TRBJ1-2; D is possibly TRBD1 (5 bases). The V end was cut by 2 bases, the J end by 6 bases, with 10 bases between. The germline V gene has CDR1 MNHEY and CDR2 SVGAGI. The CDR3 loop spans 13 amino acids. CDR3 amino acids: CASSYAGHHGYTF. Written as DNA, the CDR3 is TGTGCCAGCAGTTACGCAGGGCACCATGGCTACACCTTC.

This chain joins TRBV9 and TRBJ1-1; 10 nucleotides agree with TRBD1. V shed 0 bases and J 10 bases; nucleotides not matched to a gene: 3. Germline V lookup: CDR1 SGDLS, CDR2 YYNGEE. CDR3 length: 13 amino acids. CDR3 region: CASSVAGQGTAFF. The CDR3 region has the DNA TGTGCCAGCAGCGTAGCGGGACAGGGGACAGCTTTCTTT.

The gene calls are TRBV7-2 and TRBJ1-2, with D perhaps matching TRBD1 (6 bases). Germline V lookup: CDR1 SGHTA, CDR2 FQGNSA. Trimming shortened V by 2 bases and J by 8 bases, and 15 bases separated the two germline ends. The CDR3 sequence is 14 residues long. The chain's CDR3 is CASSLSDRFTGYTF. The DNA for the CDR3 is TGTGCCAGCAGCTTATCTGACAGGTTTACAGGCTACACCTTC.

The chain links TRBV7-6 to TRBJ2-7, with TRBD2 as a possible D gene (5 bases). V was clipped by 5 bases and J by 7 bases, with 9 bases between them. This CDR3 is 11 amino acids long. CDR1 and CDR2 from the germline V gene are SGHVS and FNYEAQ. The CDR3 here is CASSPGVEQYF. The CDR3 DNA reads as TGTGCCAGCAGCCCCGGGGTAGAGCAGTACTTC.

This chain joins TRBV9 and TRBJ1-3, with 9 bases that match TRBD1. Per germline, CDR1 SGDLS and CDR2 YYNGEE. The CDR3 totals 16 residues. After removal of 4 bases from V and 2 bases from J, the junction contained 7 bases not matched to a gene. The DNA for the CDR3 is TGTGCCAGCAGCCAGAGATGGGACAGGGCTGGAAACACCATATATTTT. It codes for CASSQRWDRAGNTIYF.

This clone was counted a few times. This chain connects TRBV6-5 to TRBJ1-2; tentatively, D is TRBD1 (6 bases). V lost 2 bases and J 2 bases, leaving 6 bases between the germline ends. Germline V gene lookup returns CDR1 MNHEY and CDR2 SVGAGI. The CDR3 contains 13 residues. CDR3 DNA sequence: TGTGCCAGCAGTTACGACAGGAACTATGGCTACACCTTC. This sequence encodes CASSYDRNYGYTF.

The chain carries TRBV7-9 and TRBJ2-2; D might be TRBD1 (5 bases). Germline V gene lookup returns CDR1 SEHNR and CDR2 FQNEAQ (reference sequence). V was cut by 5 bases and J by 3 bases, with 22 bases left in between. CDR3 length equals 18 residues. CDR3 sequence (DNA): TGTGCCAGCAGCCAGTTACTCCTCATCGGACAATACACCGGGGAGCTGTTTTTT. It translates to CASSQLLLIGQYTGELFF.

This chain links TRBV14 with TRBJ2-7; the match to TRBD1 covers 8 bases. The germline gives CDR1 SGHDN, CDR2 FVKESK. The CDR3 contains 15 residues. The ends lost 4 bases at V and 5 bases at J; junction bases unmatched: 10. The CDR3: CASSPSGGFYHEQYF. Here the CDR3 DNA reads TGTGCCAGCAGCCCCTCAGGGGGCTTCTACCACGAGCAGTACTTC. The full variable domain, rest sourced from reference TRBV14 and TRBJ2-7, is EAGVTQFPSHSVIEKGQTVTLRCDPISGHDNLYWYRRVMGKEIKFLLHFVKESKQDESGMPNNRFLAERTGGTYSTLKVQPAELEDSGVYFCASSPSGGFYHEQYFGPGTRLTVT.

The chain has TRBV7-2 and TRBJ2-3; tentatively, D is TRBD2 (5 bases). The length of the CDR3 is 18 residues. Germline V CDR1 and CDR2: SGHTA, FQGNSA. The V and J ends lost 3 bases and 2 bases respectively, with 21 bases between them. As DNA, the CDR3 is TGTGCCAGCAGCTTGTACGAGGGCAGAAGCAGTGCCACAGATACGCAGTATTTT. It translates to CASSLYEGRSSATDTQYF. The full variable domain, rest sourced from reference TRBV7-2 and TRBJ2-3, is GAGVSQSPSNKVTEKGKDVELRCDPISGHTALYWYRQSLGQGLEFLIYFQGNSAPDKSGLPSDRFSAERTGGSVSTLTIQRTQQEDSAVYLCASSLYEGRSSATDTQYFGPGTRLTVL.

In nucleotides, the CDR3 is TGTGCCAGCAGCGTAGATGGACAGTCCTACAATGAGCAGTTCTTC. Its protein is CASSVDGQSYNEQFF. The chain combines TRBV9 with TRBJ2-1; a possible D gene is TRBD1 (6 bases). With 0 bases removed from V and 1 base from J, the gap between germline ends came to 8 bases. This CDR3 is built from 15 residues. Germline values: CDR1 SGDLS, CDR2 YYNGEE.

The sample holds a few counts of this clone. The V gene is TRBV25-1, the J gene TRBJ1-6; the D is unclear. The germline V gene encodes CDR1 MGHDK and CDR2 SYGVNS. This CDR3 is 16 amino acids long. V was shortened by 4 bases and J by 0 bases, with 10 bases between the two germline ends. The DNA for the CDR3 is TGTGCCAGCAGTGCTCCACAGAGCTCCTATAATTCACCCCTCCACTTT. The encoded protein is CASSAPQSSYNSPLHF.